A selection of T cell receptor beta chains follows, all from one sample in a study of human T cells and chemical hapten exposure. TCRdb ran MiXCR on the RACE reads and lists one entry per CDR3 protein. The repertoire holds 300,000 to 450,000 distinct CDR3 sequences, with roughly 4.8% as singletons. The sequencing here drew on whole blood, taken in connection with sensitization to the hapten diphenylcyclopropenone (DPC). These TCRs come from a woman in her forties or fifties with alopecia areata. Some clones in this sample may be carry-over from other donors' samples. Both conserved end residues are part of each CDR3. Fields, in order: clone size, J gene, D gene, V gene, CDR3 DNA, CDR3 protein. D genes are given only for firm matches. The listing skips clone size in some rows; elsewhere it reads once, few, many or a size class.

. | TRBJ2-1 | . | TRBV2 | TGTGCCAGCAGTGAGAGAGCGGATCACTACAATGAGCAGTTCTTC | CASSERADHYNEQFF
many | TRBJ2-3 | . | TRBV7-9 | TGTGCCAGCAGCCGCCAGGGGAAGAGGGGCACAGATACGCAGTATTTT | CASSRQGKRGTDTQYF
few | TRBJ2-2 | TRBD1 | TRBV6-6 | TGTGCCAGCAGGGACAGGGGATTTGGGGAGCTGTTTTTT | CASRDRGFGELFF
many | TRBJ1-2 | . | TRBV29-1 | TGCAGCGCTGTGTCGGGGGGCTACACCTTC | CSAVSGGYTF
few | TRBJ1-5 | . | TRBV6-1 | TGTGCCAGCAGTGAGTCCCAGCGTCAGCCCCAGCATTTT | CASSESQRQPQHF
. | TRBJ2-3 | TRBD2 | TRBV5-1 | TGCGCCAGCAGCTTGAATCTGTGGGAGGGCGGAGATACGCAGTATTTT | CASSLNLWEGGDTQYF
many | TRBJ1-1 | . | TRBV14 | TGTGCCAGCAGCCAAGATGGGACCAGGAAGATCTTT | CASSQDGTRKIF
many | TRBJ2-3 | . | TRBV28 | TGTGCCAGCAGTCCCGAGGGCAGAAGCACAGATACGCAGTATTTT | CASSPEGRSTDTQYF
many | TRBJ2-3 | TRBD2 | TRBV11-2 | TGTGCCAGCAGCTTAGACGCGGGAGGCACAGATACGCAGTATTTT | CASSLDAGGTDTQYF
. | TRBJ1-6 | . | TRBV5-1 | TGCGCCAGCAGCTTGGATACAGTCTCACCCCTCCACTTT | CASSLDTVSPLHF
few | TRBJ1-5 | . | TRBV4-1 | TGCGCCAGCAGCCAACCACAGCGTTATAGCAATCAGCCCCAGCATTTT | CASSQPQRYSNQPQHF
many | TRBJ2-3 | . | TRBV2 | TGTGCCAGCGGGGGGTACACCTTGACCGATACGCAGTATTTT | CASGGYTLTDTQYF
. | TRBJ2-3 | . | TRBV28 | TGTGCCAGCAGTTCAGGGATGGCGGATACGCAGTATTTT | CASSSGMADTQYF
many | TRBJ2-1 | TRBD2 | TRBV7-2 | TGTGCCAGCAGCTCCCCCAGCGGGGAGGAGTTCTTC | CASSSPSGEEFF
few | TRBJ2-2 | . | TRBV7-2 | TGTGCCAGCCTAGCCGGGCAGGGAGGCACCGGGGAGCTGTTTTTT | CASLAGQGGTGELFF
many | TRBJ2-1 | TRBD2 | TRBV5-1 | TGCGCCAGCGGACTAGCCCACAATGAGCAGTTCTTC | CASGLAHNEQFF
few | TRBJ2-7 | . | TRBV28 | TGTGCCAGCAGTTCCCGGGAGCAGTACTTC | CASSSREQYF
many | TRBJ1-5 | . | TRBV27 | TGTGCCAGCAGTTTATACGGGGGCGGAGGTCAGCCCCAGCATTTT | CASSLYGGGGQPQHF
many | TRBJ2-3 | . | TRBV7-8 | TGTGCCAGCAGCCCACTTGCAGGGCAGGGGAAAACAGATACGCAGTATTTT | CASSPLAGQGKTDTQYF
. | TRBJ2-1 | TRBD2 | TRBV6-1 | TGTGCCAGCAGTGAACTAGCGGGGGGCCTATACAATGAGCAGTTCTTC | CASSELAGGLYNEQFF
. | TRBJ1-1 | . | TRBV7-8 | TGTGCCAGCACCCACACACGGGACACTGAAGCTTTCTTT | CASTHTRDTEAFF
many | TRBJ2-4 | . | TRBV12-3/TRBV12-4 | TGTGCCAGCAGTCCTCGTCAGGCTAAAGGAAACATTCAGTACTTC | CASSPRQAKGNIQYF
many | TRBJ2-1 | . | TRBV28 | TGTGCCAGCAGTCCACGTTGGGGGGAGCAGTTCTTC | CASSPRWGEQFF
few | TRBJ2-3 | . | TRBV2 | TGTGCCAGCAGGAGGACTGGAACTAGCACAGATACGCAGTATTTT | CASRRTGTSTDTQYF
many | TRBJ2-3 | TRBD2 | TRBV9 | TGTGCCAGCAGCGTAGAGCCTAGCGGGAGGTCCACAGATACGCAGTATTTT | CASSVEPSGRSTDTQYF
many | TRBJ2-3 | . | TRBV7-2 | TGTGCCAGCAGACTGAGCACAGATACGCAGTATTTT | CASRLSTDTQYF
many | TRBJ1-4 | . | TRBV10-3 | TGTGCCATCAGTTTGGGGAGCGAAAAACTGTTTTTT | CAISLGSEKLFF
many | TRBJ2-1 | TRBD2 | TRBV30 | TGTGCCTGGAGTGGGACTAGCGGGTATACTGAGCAGTTCTTC | CAWSGTSGYTEQFF
many | TRBJ1-6 | TRBD1 | TRBV7-2 | TGTGCCAGCAGCTTAGATCCAGGGGGCCCCAATTCACCCCTCCACTTT | CASSLDPGGPNSPLHF
many | TRBJ2-1 | TRBD2 | TRBV4-1 | TGCGCCAGCAGCCAAATAGCGGGAGGGCCGTCTAATGAGCAGTTCTTC | CASSQIAGGPSNEQFF
many | TRBJ2-7 | . | TRBV12-3/TRBV12-4 | TGTGCCAGCAGTATTACGAGGGAGCAGTACTTC | CASSITREQYF
. | TRBJ1-2 | . | TRBV7-3 | TGTGCCAGCAGCTCGGCAGGCGGCTATGGCTACACCTTC | CASSSAGGYGYTF
. | TRBJ2-5 | TRBD2 | TRBV7-2 | TGTGCCAGCAGCCCTAGCGGGAGGTGGGAAGAGACCCAGTACTTC | CASSPSGRWEETQYF